These 21 T cell receptor beta chains originate from one sample sequenced in a study of T-cell reconstitution after alpha-beta-depleted transplantation in children. Preparation of the TCRbeta library used unique molecular identifiers. A single record per CDR3 protein comes from TCRdb applying MiXCR to the PCR reads. The data show roughly 45,000 distinct CDR3 sequences, about 9% seen once. Sequenced material: PBMCs, mostly from graft donor cells, taken 60 days after TCRalphabeta/CD19-depleted stem cell transplant. All receptors derive from a male patient aged 2-15 years who had a stem cell transplant for chronic granulomatous disease, so the T cells may come from the graft donor.

The table lists this clonotype with a few counts. The chain is built from TRBV28 and TRBJ1-3, with D possibly TRBD1 on 5 matching bases. The length of the CDR3 is 18 residues. Germline CDR1 and CDR2: MDHEN and SYDVKM. V was pared by 5 bases and J by 0 bases, with 20 bases between. The CDR3 region has the DNA TGTGCCAGCAGTCTCTCGGGACTCTCGATGGACTCTGGAAACACCATATATTTT. This gives the protein CASSLSGLSMDSGNTIYF.

This clonotype came up many times. The CDR3 is CASSPQGAYEQYF. Written as DNA, the CDR3 is TGTGCCAGCAGCCCACAGGGGGCCTACGAGCAGTACTTC. This sequence joins TRBV9 and TRBJ2-7, with 8 bases aligning to TRBD1. V shed 4 bases and J 2 bases; nucleotides not matched to a gene: 2. There are 13 residues in the CDR3. Per germline, CDR1 SGDLS and CDR2 YYNGEE.

The chain joins TRBV27 to TRBJ2-7; D is uncertain. V lost 5 bases to trimming and J lost 0 bases, with 11 bases between them. The CDR3 is 14 amino acids. Germline V gives CDR1 MNHEY, CDR2 SMNVEV (reference sequence). The CDR3 region is CASSRGPDSYEQYF. The CDR3 DNA sequence: TGTGCCAGCAGTCGAGGCCCTGACTCCTACGAGCAGTACTTC.

The table lists this clonotype with many counts. The chain employs TRBV6-2 or TRBV6-3 and TRBJ2-2; D is perhaps TRBD2 (5 bases). The germline V and J ends were trimmed by 4 bases and 4 bases, with 16 bases remaining between them. Germline CDR1 is MNHEY and CDR2 is SVGEGT. The CDR3 consists of 16 residues. The DNA of the CDR3 is TGTGCCAGCAGTTCCTTTATGCCGGAGGTCACCGGGGAGCTGTTTTTT. Protein sequence: CASSSFMPEVTGELFF.

This clonotype was counted at least ten times. This chain joins TRBV20-1 and TRBJ2-5, with a weak D call TRBD1 (6 bases). Germline CDR1 is DFQATT and CDR2 is SNEGSKA (reference sequence). This CDR3 spans 15 amino acids. V was clipped by 0 bases and J by 5 bases, with 16 bases between them. CDR3 protein: CSARDRYRVRETQYF. In DNA, the CDR3 is TGCAGTGCTAGAGATCGGTACAGGGTAAGGGAGACCCAGTACTTC.

This clonotype has a count of ten or more. V is TRBV7-2 and J is TRBJ2-7; 7 nucleotides agree with TRBD1. From germline, CDR1 is SGHTA and CDR2 FQGNSA. CDR3 length equals 16 residues. V gave up 2 bases and J gave up 3 bases; unmatched junction bases: 10. In DNA, the CDR3 is TGTGCCAGCAGCTTAAGATTACAGGGGACGAGCTACGAGCAGTACTTC. It encodes CASSLRLQGTSYEQYF. The full variable domain, rest sourced from reference TRBV7-2 and TRBJ2-7, is GAGVSQSPSNKVTEKGKDVELRCDPISGHTALYWYRQSLGQGLEFLIYFQGNSAPDKSGLPSDRFSAERTGGSVSTLTIQRTQQEDSAVYLCASSLRLQGTSYEQYFGPGTRLTVT.

This clonotype was seen repeatedly, ten times or more. The gene calls are TRBV12-3 or TRBV12-4 and TRBJ2-7; no firm D call. The V gene lost 2 bases and the J gene lost 6 bases, with 11 bases spanning the gap. The CDR3 runs 13 residues. This CDR3 reads CASSLRRRLEQYF. CDR3 sequence (DNA): TGTGCCAGCAGTTTAAGGCGGCGACTCGAGCAGTACTTC.

Remarks on this clonotype: A read error may be the cause here, since a much bigger clone is one base away. This chain connects TRBV29-1 to TRBJ1-3; 8 bases align to TRBD1. The CDR3 is made up of 13 amino acids. CDR1 and CDR2 from the germline V gene are SQVTM and ANQGSEA. The CDR3 coding sequence is TGCAGCGTTGAACAGGGGGCTGGAAACATCATATATTTT. It codes for CSVEQGAGNIIYF.

This clonotype was picked up a small number of times. The chain uses TRBV5-1 and TRBJ2-2; D not resolved. There are 12 residues in the CDR3. The germline CDR1 and CDR2 sequences are SGHRS and YFSETQ. V was clipped by 3 bases and J by 5 bases, with 5 bases between them. CDR3 sequence: CASSSGTGELFF. The CDR3 DNA follows: TGCGCCAGCAGCTCTGGAACCGGGGAGCTGTTTTTT.

This clonotype was seen a few times. The chain joins TRBV29-1 to TRBJ1-2; TRBD1 might be the D (6 bases). The germline V gene has CDR1 SQVTM and CDR2 ANQGSEA. The CDR3 contains 14 residues. V lost 7 bases to trimming and J lost 2 bases, with 17 bases between them. As DNA, the CDR3 is TGCAGCGCAAGCCTGGGGCAGGGGAACTATGGCTACACCTTC. Its protein product is CSASLGQGNYGYTF.

This clonotype was observed at least ten times. The J gene is TRBJ2-5, the V gene TRBV12-3 or TRBV12-4; unclear D gene. With 3 bases removed from V and 4 bases from J, the gap between germline ends came to 6 bases. This CDR3 has 12 amino acids. The CDR3 here is CASSLLPETQYF. In DNA form, the CDR3 reads TGTGCCAGCAGTTTGCTACCAGAGACCCAGTACTTC.

This clonotype was seen a handful of times. The rearrangement links TRBV6-2 or TRBV6-3 to TRBJ2-1, with D perhaps TRBD1 or TRBD2 (5 bases each). This CDR3 spans 15 amino acids. V was shortened by 6 bases and J by 7 bases, with 19 bases between the two germline ends. The germline CDR1 and CDR2 sequences are MNHEY and SVGEGT. This CDR3 is CASSPPRDGSNEQFF. CDR3 DNA: TGTGCCAGCAGCCCACCCCGGGACGGATCGAATGAGCAGTTCTTC.

This clonotype was seen repeatedly, ten times or more. The chain is built from TRBV4-3 and TRBJ2-3; 7 positions match TRBD2. The CDR3 length is 14 residues. Unmatched junction bases numbered 9, after V lost 3 bases and J lost 9 bases. Looked up from germline, CDR1 is LGHNA and CDR2 is YSLEER. This CDR3 is CASSQTLGRATQYF. CDR3 nucleotides: TGCGCCAGCAGCCAGACCCTGGGGAGGGCCACGCAGTATTTT.

This clonotype has ten or more counts. The V and J genes are TRBV20-1 and TRBJ2-2, with D possibly matching TRBD2 (6 bases). The CDR3 loop spans 14 amino acids. V dropped 3 bases and J dropped 7 bases, with 15 bases sitting between them. CDR1 and CDR2 from the germline V gene are DFQATT and SNEGSKA (reference sequence). This CDR3 reads CSASLPSVSGELFF. The CDR3 region has the DNA TGCAGTGCTAGTTTACCTAGCGTAAGCGGGGAGCTGTTTTTT.

The chain recombines TRBV5-5 with TRBJ2-5; 7 bases map to TRBD2. Germline CDR1 and CDR2: SGHKS and YYEKEE (reference sequence). CDR3 length equals 17 residues. The V gene end was trimmed by 4 bases and the J gene end by 3 bases; junction bases not matched to a gene: 15. The CDR3 DNA sequence: TGTGCCAGCAGCCCGGGGGGACTCGCGGGGACTAAAGAGACCCAGTACTTC. This sequence encodes CASSPGGLAGTKETQYF.

This clonotype has at least ten counts. This chain joins TRBV20-1 and TRBJ2-7, with 9 bases fitting TRBD2. The junction had 3 bases not matched to a gene; V was cut back by 3 bases and J by 0 bases. The CDR3 runs 14 residues. CDR1 and CDR2 from the germline V gene are DFQATT and SNEGSKA (reference sequence). The CDR3: CSASSGGSSYEQYF. The CDR3 nucleotides read TGCAGTGCTAGCAGCGGGGGGAGCTCCTACGAGCAGTACTTC.

This clonotype was observed many times. CDR3 sequence reads: CASRTSGRDTQYF. The DNA of the CDR3 is TGTGCCAGTCGGACTAGCGGGAGGGATACGCAGTATTTT. J is TRBJ2-3 and V is TRBV27, with TRBD2 matching over 14 bases. Losses at the gene ends were 9 bases for V and 6 bases for J; bases not matched to a gene: 2. This CDR3 region has 13 residues. Germline V gives CDR1 MNHEY, CDR2 SMNVEV (reference sequence).

This clonotype has just a few counts. CDR3 nucleotides: TGCGCCAGCAGCTTGGTACCTAGTCAGGGTATTGAAAAACTGTTTTTT. Its protein product is CASSLVPSQGIEKLFF. The gene calls are TRBV5-1 and TRBJ1-4; a possible D gene is TRBD1 (5 bases). With 0 bases removed from V and 7 bases from J, the gap between germline ends came to 16 bases. CDR3 length equals 16 residues. Germline values: CDR1 SGHRS, CDR2 YFSETQ. Filled out from reference TRBV5-1 and TRBJ1-4, the complete variable domain reads KAGVTQTPRYLIKTRGQQVTLSCSPISGHRSVSWYQQTPGQGLQFLFEYFSETQRNKGNFPGRFSGRQFSNSRSEMNVSTLELGDSALYLCASSLVPSQGIEKLFFGSGTQLSVL.

In this sample, this clonotype turned up many times. J is TRBJ2-3 and V is TRBV12-3 or TRBV12-4; a weak D match, TRBD2 (6 bases). The CDR3 totals 13 residues. Trimming cost V 8 bases and J 2 bases, with 11 bases left between them. The CDR3 bases are TGTGCCAGCGCGGGGCAAATCACAGATACGCAGTATTTT. Its translation is CASAGQITDTQYF.

The rearrangement uses TRBV7-9 and TRBJ1-2; a possible D gene is TRBD1 (5 bases). The CDR3 runs to 17 residues. Germline CDR1 reads SEHNR; CDR2 reads FQNEAQ (reference sequence). Trimming stripped 4 bases from V and 4 bases from J, with 22 bases between. CDR3 nucleotide sequence: TGTGCCAGCAGCTCAGGTGGCTCCGGGACGTACCTCTATGGCTACACCTTC. Protein: CASSSGGSGTYLYGYTF.

This clonotype was picked up many times. The chain is built from TRBV6-1 and TRBJ1-2; no reliable D call. The germline CDR1 and CDR2 sequences are MNHNS and SASEGT. The CDR3 is 13 residues long. Trimming took 6 bases from V and 5 from J, leaving 13 bases between them. The DNA for the CDR3 is TGTGCCAGCAGAGGCAGATCAAAATATGGCTACACCTTC. Translation: CASRGRSKYGYTF.